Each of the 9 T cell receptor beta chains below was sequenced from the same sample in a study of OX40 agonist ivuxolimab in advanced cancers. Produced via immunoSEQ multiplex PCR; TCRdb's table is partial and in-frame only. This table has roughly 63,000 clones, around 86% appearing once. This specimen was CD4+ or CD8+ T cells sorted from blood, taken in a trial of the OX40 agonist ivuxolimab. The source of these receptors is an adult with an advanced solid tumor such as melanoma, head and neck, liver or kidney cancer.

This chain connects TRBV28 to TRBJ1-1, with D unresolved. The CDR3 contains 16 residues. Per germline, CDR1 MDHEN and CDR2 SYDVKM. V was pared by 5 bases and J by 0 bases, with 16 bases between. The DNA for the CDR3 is TGTGCCAGCAGTCGCCGTCACGCAGCGCTGAACACTGAAGCTTTCTTT. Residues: CASSRRHAALNTEAFF. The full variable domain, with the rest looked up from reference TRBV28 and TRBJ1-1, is DVKVTQSSRYLVKRTGEKVFLECVQDMDHENMFWYRQDPGLGLRLIYFSYDVKMKEKGDIPEGYSVSREKKERFSLILESASTNQTSMYLCASSRRHAALNTEAFFGQGTRLTVV.

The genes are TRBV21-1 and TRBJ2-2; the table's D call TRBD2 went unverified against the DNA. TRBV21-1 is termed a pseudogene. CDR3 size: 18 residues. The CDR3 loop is CASSRFGGPHPRTGELFF. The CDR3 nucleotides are TGTGCCAGCAGCAGGTTTGGAGGGCCCCACCCCCGGACCGGGGAGCTGTTTTTT.

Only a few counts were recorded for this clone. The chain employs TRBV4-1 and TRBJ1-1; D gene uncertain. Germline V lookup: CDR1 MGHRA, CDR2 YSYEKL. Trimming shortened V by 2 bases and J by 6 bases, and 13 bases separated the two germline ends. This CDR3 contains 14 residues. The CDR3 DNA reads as TGCGCCAGCAGCCAAATGATTGGGAGGGCTGAAGCTTTCTTT. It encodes CASSQMIGRAEAFF.

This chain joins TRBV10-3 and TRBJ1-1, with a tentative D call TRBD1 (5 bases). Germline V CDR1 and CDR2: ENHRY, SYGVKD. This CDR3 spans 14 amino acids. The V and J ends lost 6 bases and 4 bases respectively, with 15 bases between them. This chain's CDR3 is CAIRRDSGGTEAFF. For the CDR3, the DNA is TGTGCCATCAGACGGGACTCCGGTGGCACTGAAGCTTTCTTT.

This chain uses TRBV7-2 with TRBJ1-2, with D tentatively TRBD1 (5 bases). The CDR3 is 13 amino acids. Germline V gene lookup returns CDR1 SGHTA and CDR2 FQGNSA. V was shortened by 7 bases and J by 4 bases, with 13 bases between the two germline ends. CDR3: CASNLSGGYGYTF. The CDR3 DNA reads TGTGCCAGCAACCTATCCGGGGGCTATGGCTACACCTTC.

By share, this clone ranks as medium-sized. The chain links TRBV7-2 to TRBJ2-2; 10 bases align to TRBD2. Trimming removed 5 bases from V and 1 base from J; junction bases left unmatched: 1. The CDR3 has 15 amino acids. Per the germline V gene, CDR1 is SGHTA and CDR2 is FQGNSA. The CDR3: CASSRLAGNTGELFF. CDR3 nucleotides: TGTGCCAGCAGCCGACTAGCGGGGAACACCGGGGAGCTGTTTTTT.

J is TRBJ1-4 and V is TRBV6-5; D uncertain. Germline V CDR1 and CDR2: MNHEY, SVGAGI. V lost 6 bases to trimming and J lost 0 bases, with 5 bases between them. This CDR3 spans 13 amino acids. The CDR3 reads CASRGSTNEKLFF. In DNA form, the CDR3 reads TGTGCCAGCAGGGGCTCAACTAATGAAAAACTGTTTTTT.

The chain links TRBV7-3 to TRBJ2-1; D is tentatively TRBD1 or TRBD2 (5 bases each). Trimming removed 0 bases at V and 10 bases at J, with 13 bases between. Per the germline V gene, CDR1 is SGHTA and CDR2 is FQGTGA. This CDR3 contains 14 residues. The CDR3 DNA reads TGTGCCAGCAGCTTAACCTCGGGGACCGGAGAGCAGTTCTTC. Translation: CASSLTSGTGEQFF.

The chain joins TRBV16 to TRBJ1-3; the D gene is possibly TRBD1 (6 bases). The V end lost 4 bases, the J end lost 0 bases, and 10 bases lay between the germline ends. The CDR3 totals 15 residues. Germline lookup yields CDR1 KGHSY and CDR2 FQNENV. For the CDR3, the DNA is TGTGCCAGCAGCCGAGGACAGAGCTCTGGAAACACCATATATTTT. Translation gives CASSRGQSSGNTIYF.